Listed below are T cell receptor beta chains from one sample, sequenced in a study of identical twins. TCRdb called the 5' RACE reads again in MiXCR, with one record for every CDR3 protein. The sample lists some 690,000 distinct CDR3 sequences, about 20% occurring once. This sample was also put to use in a study of T cells expressing NK-cell markers.

Input material: PBMCs. These receptors came from a young woman in good health. Each CDR3 is given with its conserved first and last residue. The order of the fields is CDR3 protein, CDR3 DNA, clone size, D gene, V gene, J gene. D genes are given only for firm matches. The size entry is marked missing in some rows and otherwise reads once, few, many or a size class.

CASKHSSNQPQHF	TGTGCCAGCAAACACAGTAGCAATCAGCCCCAGCATTTT	.	.	TRBV6-1	TRBJ1-5
CASSLGGATGELFF	TGCGCCAGCAGCTTGGGCGGAGCGACCGGGGAGCTGTTTTTT	.	.	TRBV5-1	TRBJ2-2
CSVVRGPYNEQFF	TGCAGCGTTGTTCGGGGCCCCTACAATGAGCAGTTCTTC	many	.	TRBV29-1	TRBJ2-1
CASHQGTEAFF	TGTGCCAGCCATCAGGGGACTGAAGCTTTCTTT	.	.	TRBV12-3/TRBV12-4	TRBJ1-1
CASIYGPGTGELFF	TGCGCCAGCATTTATGGACCGGGCACCGGGGAGCTGTTTTTT	few	.	TRBV5-1	TRBJ2-2
CASSISVGRSQEQFF	TGTGCCAGTAGTATATCAGTTGGCAGGTCACAGGAGCAGTTCTTC	.	.	TRBV19	TRBJ2-1
CASSYRGLVIYEQYF	TGTGCCAGCAGTTATAGGGGACTAGTGATCTACGAGCAGTACTTC	once	TRBD2	TRBV6-2/TRBV6-3	TRBJ2-7
CASSLAGRDGYTF	TGTGCCAGCAGCTTAGCCGGCAGGGATGGCTACACCTTC	many	.	TRBV7-9	TRBJ1-2
CASSPSRDQPQHF	TGCGCCAGCAGCCCGAGCCGGGACCAGCCCCAGCATTTT	many	.	TRBV4-3	TRBJ1-5
CASSVTKNTEAFF	TGTGCCAGCAGCGTGACAAAGAACACTGAAGCTTTCTTT	.	.	TRBV9	TRBJ1-1
CASSTGTGPHEQYF	TGTGCCAGCAGCACCGGGACAGGGCCCCACGAGCAGTACTTC	.	TRBD1	TRBV9	TRBJ2-7
CSASLSNSGANVLTF	TGCAGTGCTAGCCTCAGCAACTCTGGGGCCAACGTCCTGACTTTC	once	.	TRBV20-1	TRBJ2-6
CASSLEVGSGDTQYF	TGCGCCAGCAGCTTGGAGGTCGGGTCGGGAGATACGCAGTATTTT	.	.	TRBV5-1	TRBJ2-3
CASSFGRTYEQYF	TGTGCCAGCAGCTTTGGCAGAACCTACGAGCAGTACTTC	many	.	TRBV13	TRBJ2-7
CASSYSGLHNYGYTF	TGTGCCAGCAGTTATTCAGGGCTTCATAACTATGGCTACACCTTC	few	.	TRBV6-5	TRBJ1-2
CASSSQGQGVGEQYF	TGTGCCAGCAGCTCTCAGGGACAGGGGGTAGGCGAGCAGTACTTC	few	TRBD1	TRBV7-2	TRBJ2-7
CATRRRLAGNEQFF	TGTGCCACCAGACGGCGGCTAGCGGGCAATGAGCAGTTCTTC	.	TRBD2	TRBV6-2/TRBV6-3	TRBJ2-1
CATRGGPTGELFF	TGTGCCACGAGGGGGGGGCCAACCGGGGAGCTGTTTTTT	.	.	TRBV15	TRBJ2-2
CSAGIQETQYF	TGCAGCGCCGGCATACAAGAGACCCAGTACTTC	few	.	TRBV29-1	TRBJ2-5
CASSPGNYNEKLFF	TGCGCCAGCAGCCCGGGAAATTATAATGAAAAACTGTTTTTT	many	.	TRBV5-1	TRBJ1-4